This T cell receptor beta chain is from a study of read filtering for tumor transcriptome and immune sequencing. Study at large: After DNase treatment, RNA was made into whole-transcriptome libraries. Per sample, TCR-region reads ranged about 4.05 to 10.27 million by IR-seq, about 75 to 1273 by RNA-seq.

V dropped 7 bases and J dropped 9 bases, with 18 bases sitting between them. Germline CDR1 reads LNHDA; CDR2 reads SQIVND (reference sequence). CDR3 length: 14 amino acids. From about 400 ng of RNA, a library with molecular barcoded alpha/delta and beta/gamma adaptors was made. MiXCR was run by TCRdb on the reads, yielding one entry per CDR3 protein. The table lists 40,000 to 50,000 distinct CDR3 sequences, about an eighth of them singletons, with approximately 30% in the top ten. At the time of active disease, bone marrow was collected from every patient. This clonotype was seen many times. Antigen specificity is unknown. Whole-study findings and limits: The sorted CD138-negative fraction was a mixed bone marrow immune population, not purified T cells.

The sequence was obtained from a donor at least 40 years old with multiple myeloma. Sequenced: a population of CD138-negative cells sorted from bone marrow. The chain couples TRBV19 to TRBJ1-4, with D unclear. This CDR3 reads CASTPAQRTQKLFF. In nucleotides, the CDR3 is TGTGCCAGTACTCCGGCCCAACGTACTCAAAAACTGTTTTTT.